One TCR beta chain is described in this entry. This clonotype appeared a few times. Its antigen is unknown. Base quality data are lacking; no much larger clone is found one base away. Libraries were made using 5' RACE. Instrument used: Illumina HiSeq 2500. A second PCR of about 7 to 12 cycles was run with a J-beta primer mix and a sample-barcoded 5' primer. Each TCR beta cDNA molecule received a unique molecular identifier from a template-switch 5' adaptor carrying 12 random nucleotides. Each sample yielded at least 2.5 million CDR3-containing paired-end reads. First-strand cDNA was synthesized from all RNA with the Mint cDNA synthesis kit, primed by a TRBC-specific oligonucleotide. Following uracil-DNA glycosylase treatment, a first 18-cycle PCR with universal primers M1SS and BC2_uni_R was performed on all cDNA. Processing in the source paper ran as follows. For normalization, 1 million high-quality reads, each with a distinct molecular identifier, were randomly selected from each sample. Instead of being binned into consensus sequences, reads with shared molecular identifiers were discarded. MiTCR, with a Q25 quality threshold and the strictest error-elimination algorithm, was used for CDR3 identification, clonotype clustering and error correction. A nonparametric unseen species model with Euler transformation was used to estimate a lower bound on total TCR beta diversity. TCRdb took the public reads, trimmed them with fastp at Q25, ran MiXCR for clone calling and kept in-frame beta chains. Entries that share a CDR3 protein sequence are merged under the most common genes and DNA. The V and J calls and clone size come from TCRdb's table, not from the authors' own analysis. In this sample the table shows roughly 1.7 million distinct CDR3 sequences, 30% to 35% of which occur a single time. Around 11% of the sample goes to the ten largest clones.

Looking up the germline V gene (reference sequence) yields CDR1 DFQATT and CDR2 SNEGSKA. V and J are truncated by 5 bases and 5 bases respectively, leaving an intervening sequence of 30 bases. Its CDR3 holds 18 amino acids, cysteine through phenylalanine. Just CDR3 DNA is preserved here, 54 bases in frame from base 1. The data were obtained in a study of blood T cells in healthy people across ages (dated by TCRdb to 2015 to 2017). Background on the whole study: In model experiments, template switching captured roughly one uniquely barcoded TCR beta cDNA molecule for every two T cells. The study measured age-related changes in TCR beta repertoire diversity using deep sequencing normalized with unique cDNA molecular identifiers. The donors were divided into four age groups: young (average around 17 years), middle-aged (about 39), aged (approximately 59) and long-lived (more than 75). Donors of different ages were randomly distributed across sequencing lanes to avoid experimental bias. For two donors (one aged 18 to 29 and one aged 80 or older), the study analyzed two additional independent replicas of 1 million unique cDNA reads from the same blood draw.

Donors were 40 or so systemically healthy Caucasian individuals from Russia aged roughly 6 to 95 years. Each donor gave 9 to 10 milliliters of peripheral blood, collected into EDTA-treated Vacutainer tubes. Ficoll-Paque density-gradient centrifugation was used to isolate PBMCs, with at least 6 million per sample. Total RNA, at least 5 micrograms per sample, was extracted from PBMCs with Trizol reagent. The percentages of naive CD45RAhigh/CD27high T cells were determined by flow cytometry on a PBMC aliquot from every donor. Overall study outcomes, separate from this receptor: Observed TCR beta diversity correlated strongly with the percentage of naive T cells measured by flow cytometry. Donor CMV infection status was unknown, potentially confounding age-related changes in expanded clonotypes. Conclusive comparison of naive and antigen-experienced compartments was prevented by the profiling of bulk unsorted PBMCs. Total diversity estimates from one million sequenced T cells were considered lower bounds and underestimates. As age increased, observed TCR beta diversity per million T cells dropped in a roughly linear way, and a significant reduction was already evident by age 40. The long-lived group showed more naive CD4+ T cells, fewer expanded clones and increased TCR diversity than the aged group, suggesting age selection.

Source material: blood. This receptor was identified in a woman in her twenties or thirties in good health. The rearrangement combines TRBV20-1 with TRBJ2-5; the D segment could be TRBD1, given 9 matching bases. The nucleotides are TGCAGTGCTCTTGACCGGGGGGGGACCAACAGGGGGCGCGAGACCCAGTACTTC. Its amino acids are CSALDRGGTNRGRETQYF.